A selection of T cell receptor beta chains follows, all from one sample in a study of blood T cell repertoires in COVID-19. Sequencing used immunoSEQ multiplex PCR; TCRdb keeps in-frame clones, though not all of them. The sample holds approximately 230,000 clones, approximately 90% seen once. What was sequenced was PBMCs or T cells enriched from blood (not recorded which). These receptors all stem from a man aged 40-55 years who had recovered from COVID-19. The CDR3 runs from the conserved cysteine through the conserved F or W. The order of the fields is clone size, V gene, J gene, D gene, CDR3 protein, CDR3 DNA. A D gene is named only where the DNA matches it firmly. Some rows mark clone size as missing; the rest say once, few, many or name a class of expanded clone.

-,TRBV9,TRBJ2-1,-,CASSVANEQFF,TGTGCCAGCAGCGTAGCAAATGAGCAGTTCTTC
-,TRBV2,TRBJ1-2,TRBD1,CASSEGQGYGYTF,TGTGCCAGCAGCGAGGGACAGGGCTATGGCTACACCTTC
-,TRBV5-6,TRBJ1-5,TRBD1,CASSRGQWGQPQHF,TGTGCCAGCAGCCGGGGACAGTGGGGGCAGCCCCAGCATTTT
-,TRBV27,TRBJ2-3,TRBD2,CASSFLGLAGVGTDTQYF,TGTGCCAGCAGTTTCCTCGGACTAGCGGGAGTTGGCACAGATACGCAGTATTTT
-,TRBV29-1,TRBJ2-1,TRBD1,CSVWDSYPQVF,TGCAGCGTTTGGGACAGTTACCCCCAGGTCTTC
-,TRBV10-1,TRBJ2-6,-,CASYDREDDRGANVLTF,TGCGCCAGCTACGACAGGGAGGACGACCGTGGGGCCAACGTCCTGACTTTC
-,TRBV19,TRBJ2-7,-,CASSIARGFTYEQYF,TGTGCCAGTAGTATCGCCCGGGGTTTTACATACGAGCAGTACTTC
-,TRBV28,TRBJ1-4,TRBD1,CASSSWTGGLKEKLFF,TGTGCCAGCAGTTCCTGGACAGGGGGCCTCAAGGAAAAACTGTTTTTT
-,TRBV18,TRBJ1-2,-,CASSVGTASNYGYTF,TGTGCCAGCTCCGTGGGGACTGCTTCTAACTATGGCTACACCTTC
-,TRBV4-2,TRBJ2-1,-,CASSQYSEERANEQFF,TGTGCCAGCAGCCAATACTCTGAGGAGAGGGCCAATGAGCAGTTCTTC
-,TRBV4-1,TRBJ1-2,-,CASSQDGYGYTF,TGCGCCAGCAGCCAAGACGGGTATGGCTACACCTTC
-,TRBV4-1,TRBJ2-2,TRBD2,CASSGPGLAGGNTGELFF,TGCGCCAGCAGCGGACCGGGACTAGCGGGAGGAAACACCGGGGAGCTGTTTTTT
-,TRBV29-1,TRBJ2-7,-,CSVERDYEQYF,TGCAGCGTTGAGAGAGATTACGAGCAGTACTTC
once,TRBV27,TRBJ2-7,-,CASSSPGYSYEQYF,TGTGCCAGCAGTTCCCCCGGGTACTCCTACGAGCAGTACTTC
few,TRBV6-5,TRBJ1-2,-,CATKDFNYGYTF,TGTGCCACCAAGGACTTTAACTATGGCTACACCTTC
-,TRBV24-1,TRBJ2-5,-,CATSDFQETQYF,TGTGCCACCAGTGACTTTCAAGAGACCCAGTACTTC
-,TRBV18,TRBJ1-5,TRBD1,CASSSEDRGHQPQHF,TGTGCCAGCTCATCGGAGGACAGGGGGCATCAGCCCCAGCATTTT
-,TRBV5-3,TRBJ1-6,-,CARSLRQASSYNSPLHF,TGTGCCAGAAGCCTCAGACAGGCAAGCTCCTATAATTCACCCCTCCACTTT
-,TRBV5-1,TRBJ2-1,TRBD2,CASSLGGLASNEQFF,TGCGCCAGCAGCTTGGGGGGACTAGCGTCCAATGAGCAGTTCTTC
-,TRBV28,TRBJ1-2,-,CASSLTERTNYGYTF,TGTGCCAGCAGTTTGACAGAACGGACCAACTATGGCTACACCTTC
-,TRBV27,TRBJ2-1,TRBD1,CASSSGTGPYNEQFF,TGTGCCAGCAGTTCGGGGACAGGTCCCTACAATGAGCAGTTCTTC
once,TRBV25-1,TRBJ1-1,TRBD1,CASSEWDRGREAFF,TGTGCCAGCAGTGAATGGGACAGGGGGCGCGAAGCTTTCTTT
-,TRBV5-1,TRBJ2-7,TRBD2,CASSQTRLAGDHEQYF,TGCGCCAGCAGCCAAACAAGACTAGCGGGAGATCACGAGCAGTACTTC
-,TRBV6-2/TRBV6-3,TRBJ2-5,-,CASSFSSPVTLQYF,TGTGCCAGCAGTTTCTCTTCACCCGTTACTCTCCAGTACTTC
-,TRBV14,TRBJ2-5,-,CASSQDIPLANQETQYF,TGTGCCAGCAGCCAAGATATCCCCCTAGCAAACCAAGAGACCCAGTACTTC
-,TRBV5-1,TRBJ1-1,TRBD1,CASNRQGGTEAFF,TGCGCCAGCAACCGACAGGGGGGCACTGAAGCTTTCTTT